These 18 T cell receptor beta chains were all obtained from the same sample, sequenced in a study of blood T cell repertoires in COVID-19. Method: immunoSEQ multiplex PCR; TCRdb's copy keeps in-frame clones and lacks some. The sample contains about 280,000 clones, about 88% of which appear only once. The sequencing sample was made of PBMCs or T cells enriched from blood (not recorded which). The receptors come from an older woman in a cohort exposed to, infected with or recovered from COVID-19 (not recorded which).

V gene TRBV5-1 combines with J gene TRBJ2-1, with D possibly TRBD1 on 6 matching bases. There are 16 residues in the CDR3. Germline values: CDR1 SGHRS, CDR2 YFSETQ. V lost 0 bases and J lost 6, with 16 bases in between. CDR3: CASSLAADRYANEQFF. CDR3 bases: TGCGCCAGCAGCTTGGCCGCGGACAGATATGCCAATGAGCAGTTCTTC. The full variable domain, completed using reference TRBV5-1 and TRBJ2-1, is KAGVTQTPRYLIKTRGQQVTLSCSPISGHRSVSWYQQTPGQGLQFLFEYFSETQRNKGNFPGRFSGRQFSNSRSEMNVSTLELGDSALYLCASSLAADRYANEQFFGPGTRLTVL.

The chain links TRBV6-2 or TRBV6-3 to TRBJ1-2; 7 positions match TRBD1. Germline-derived CDR1 and CDR2 are MNHEY and SVGEGT. The V segment lost 5 bases and the J segment 4 bases; nucleotides outside the gene matches: 7. This CDR3 region has 14 residues. The CDR3 reads CASSGLGQVYGYTF. CDR3 DNA sequence: TGTGCCAGCAGTGGCCTCGGACAGGTCTATGGCTACACCTTC.

The genes are TRBV7-2 and TRBJ2-1; TRBD2 might be the D (6 bases). This CDR3 is built from 16 residues. Germline CDR1 reads SGHTA; CDR2 reads FQGNSA. V lost 5 bases, J lost 6 bases, and 20 bases lay in between. The chain's CDR3 is CASSQARGLLGNEQFF. CDR3 coding DNA: TGTGCCAGCAGCCAGGCCCGGGGACTCCTCGGCAATGAGCAGTTCTTC. The complete variable domain, with remaining parts taken from reference TRBV7-2 and TRBJ2-1, reads GAGVSQSPSNKVTEKGKDVELRCDPISGHTALYWYRQSLGQGLEFLIYFQGNSAPDKSGLPSDRFSAERTGGSVSTLTIQRTQQEDSAVYLCASSQARGLLGNEQFFGPGTRLTVL.

The V gene is TRBV28, the J gene TRBJ1-3; perhaps TRBD1 as D (6 bases). Germline CDR1 and CDR2: MDHEN and SYDVKM. The CDR3 length is 15 residues. V lost 4 bases, J lost 4 bases, and 14 bases lay in between. CDR3 sequence (DNA): TGTGCCAGCAGTTCGCGAAGGGGGATCGGAAACACCATATATTTT. Translated: CASSSRRGIGNTIYF.

This sequence joins TRBV25-1 and TRBJ2-2; possible D gene TRBD2, 6 bases. The germline V gene has CDR1 MGHDK and CDR2 SYGVNS. V gave up 1 base and J gave up 7 bases, with 13 bases separating them. The CDR3 has 15 amino acids. This chain's CDR3 is CASSESLREIGELFF. CDR3 nucleotide sequence: TGTGCCAGCAGTGAATCCCTACGGGAGATCGGGGAGCTGTTTTTT.

The rearrangement links TRBV6-6 to TRBJ1-5; TRBD1 agrees at 9 bases. CDR1 is MNHNY, CDR2 SVGAGI, per germline (reference sequence). The CDR3 loop spans 15 amino acids. V lost 3 bases, J lost 4 bases, and 4 bases stayed unmatched. The CDR3 bases are TGTGCCAGCAGTTATAGGACAGGGGAGAATCAGCCCCAGCATTTT. Residues: CASSYRTGENQPQHF.

The chain uses TRBV3-1 (or the pseudogene TRBV3-2) and TRBJ2-2; no clear D. The V and J ends lost 0 bases and 0 bases respectively, with 5 bases between them. Germline V gives CDR1 LGHDT, CDR2 YNNKEL (reference sequence). The CDR3 has 15 amino acids. CDR3 sequence: CASSQDISNTGELFF. Here the CDR3 DNA reads TGTGCCAGCAGCCAAGATATCTCGAACACCGGGGAGCTGTTTTTT.

CDR3 coding DNA: TGTGCCAGCAGCCCTCGAGCGGGAAGGGGGGCCTACGAGCAGTACTTC. This encodes CASSPRAGRGAYEQYF. The V call is TRBV5-5, the J call TRBJ2-7, with TRBD2 as a possible D gene (7 bases). The V gene's germline CDR1 is SGHKS and CDR2 YYEKEE (reference sequence). V was clipped by 4 bases and J by 2 bases, with 19 bases between them. The CDR3 has 16 residues. The whole variable domain, filled in from reference TRBV5-5 and TRBJ2-7, reads DAGVTQSPTHLIKTRGQQVTLRCSPISGHKSVSWYQQVLGQGPQFIFQYYEKEERGRGNFPDRFSARQFPNYSSELNVNALLLGDSALYLCASSPRAGRGAYEQYFGPGTRLTVT.

V usage is TRBV7-6 and J usage is TRBJ2-1, with 12 bases fitting TRBD2. Germline assignment: CDR1 SGHVS and CDR2 FNYEAQ. Losses at the gene ends were 5 bases for V and 10 bases for J; bases not matched to a gene: 12. The CDR3 runs 16 residues. The DNA for the CDR3 is TGTGCCAGCAGCGTAGGGACTTCTAGCGGGAGGGGGGAGCAGTTCTTC. Its translation: CASSVGTSSGRGEQFF.

This chain connects TRBV3-1 (or the pseudogene TRBV3-2) to TRBJ2-7, with 15 bases aligning to TRBD2. Germline CDR1 LGHDT, CDR2 YNNKEL (reference sequence). The CDR3 consists of 16 residues. V lost 4 bases, J lost 6 bases, and 7 bases stayed unmatched. The CDR3 sequence: CASSPQGGLAGGEQYF. CDR3 nucleotides: TGTGCCAGCAGCCCCCAAGGGGGACTAGCGGGAGGCGAGCAGTACTTC.

V gene TRBV7-2 combines with J gene TRBJ2-2, with 8 nucleotides matching TRBD1. This CDR3 contains 15 residues. Trimming removed 4 bases from V and 4 bases from J; junction bases left unmatched: 5. In germline, CDR1 is SGHTA, CDR2 FQGNSA. The CDR3 protein is CASSYDRGGTGELFF. The CDR3 nucleotides read TGTGCCAGCAGCTACGACAGGGGAGGCACCGGGGAGCTGTTTTTT.

This chain links TRBV5-1 with TRBJ2-3; TRBD2 might be the D (6 bases). Deletions cut 4 bases from V and 0 bases from J, with 15 bases between. The CDR3 covers 16 residues. Germline V gene data show CDR1 as SGHRS and CDR2 as YFSETQ. The CDR3 sequence: CASSQRRGTSTDTQYF. The CDR3 bases are TGCGCCAGCAGCCAGAGGCGGGGCACTAGCACAGATACGCAGTATTTT.

This sequence joins TRBV25-1 and TRBJ2-1, with D unclear. CDR3 length equals 15 residues. The V and J ends lost 5 bases and 4 bases respectively, with 15 bases between them. The germline V gene encodes CDR1 MGHDK and CDR2 SYGVNS. The CDR3 is CASSPAGASYNEQFF. As DNA, the CDR3 is TGTGCCAGCAGTCCGGCTGGAGCCAGTTACAATGAGCAGTTCTTC.

This clone was counted a few times. V usage is TRBV28 and J usage is TRBJ2-1, with 13 bases lining up with TRBD2. V shed 7 bases and J 9 bases; nucleotides not matched to a gene: 18. The CDR3 is made up of 18 amino acids. Germline V CDR1 and CDR2: MDHEN, SYDVKM. CDR3 loop: CASTIPLGTSGNSGEQFF. CDR3 nucleotide sequence: TGTGCCAGCACCATCCCCCTGGGGACTAGCGGGAATTCGGGTGAGCAGTTCTTC.

The DNA of the CDR3 is TGTGCCAGCTCTCTCACCCCGACTAGCGGGAGGTCGGACACCGGGGAGCTGTTTTTT. Translation: CASSLTPTSGRSDTGELFF. V is TRBV18 and J is TRBJ2-2; TRBD2 agrees at 13 bases. CDR1 is KGHSH, CDR2 LQKENI, per germline. The CDR3 length is 19 residues. After removal of 6 bases from V and 3 bases from J, the junction contained 13 bases not matched to a gene. The full variable domain, its missing parts supplied by reference TRBV18 and TRBJ2-2, is NAGVMQNPRHLVRRRGQEARLRCSPMKGHSHVYWYRQLPEEGLKFMVYLQKENIIDESGMPKERFSAEFPKEGPSILRIQQVVRGDSAAYFCASSLTPTSGRSDTGELFFGEGSRLTVL.

The chain uses TRBV28 and TRBJ2-7; tentative D call: TRBD1 (6 bases). This CDR3 is 14 amino acids long. V shed 8 bases and J shed 4 bases, with 18 bases lying between them. Germline assignment: CDR1 MDHEN and CDR2 SYDVKM. This chain's CDR3 is CASLGQPQGYEQYF. The DNA for the CDR3 is TGTGCCAGCCTTGGACAGCCCCAGGGGTACGAGCAGTACTTC.

This clone was found once. The gene calls are TRBV3-1 (or the pseudogene TRBV3-2) and TRBJ1-6; D gene unclear. V was shortened by 1 base and J by 7 bases, with 8 bases between the two germline ends. The CDR3 runs 14 residues. The germline gives CDR1 LGHDT, CDR2 YNNKEL (reference sequence). The CDR3 loop reads CASSQAGKNSPLHF. For the CDR3, the DNA is TGTGCCAGCAGCCAAGCGGGGAAGAATTCACCCCTCCACTTT.

The rearrangement links TRBV3-1 (or the pseudogene TRBV3-2) to TRBJ2-1; 8 positions agree with TRBD2. This CDR3 has 21 amino acids. The V gene end was trimmed by 4 bases and the J gene end by 4 bases; junction bases not matched to a gene: 24. CDR1 is LGHDT, CDR2 YNNKEL, per germline (reference sequence). CDR3 nucleotides: TGTGCCAGCAGCCGAATAAGGAGTGGGTTCCCCGGGACTAGAAGATACAATGAGCAGTTCTTC. Its translation is CASSRIRSGFPGTRRYNEQFF.